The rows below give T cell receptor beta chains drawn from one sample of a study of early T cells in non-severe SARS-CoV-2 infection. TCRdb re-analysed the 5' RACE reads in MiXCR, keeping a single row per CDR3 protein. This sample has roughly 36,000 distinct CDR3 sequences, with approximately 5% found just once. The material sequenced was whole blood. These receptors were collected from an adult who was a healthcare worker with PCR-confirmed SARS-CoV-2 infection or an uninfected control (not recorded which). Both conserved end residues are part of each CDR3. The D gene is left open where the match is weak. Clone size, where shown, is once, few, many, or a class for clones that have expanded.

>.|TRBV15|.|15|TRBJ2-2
CATSRESSEGGELFF
TGTGCCACCAGCAGAGAAAGTAGTGAGGGCGGGGAGCTGTTTTTT
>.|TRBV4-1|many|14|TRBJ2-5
CASSQRGNQETQYF
TGCGCCAGCAGCCAAAGGGGGAACCAAGAGACCCAGTACTTC
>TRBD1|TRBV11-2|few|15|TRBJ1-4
CASSPGTGFDEKLFF
TGTGCCAGCAGCCCCGGGACAGGGTTCGACGAAAAACTGTTTTTT
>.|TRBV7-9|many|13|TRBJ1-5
CASSLEGSQPQHF
TGTGCCAGCAGCTTAGAGGGGAGCCAGCCCCAGCATTTT
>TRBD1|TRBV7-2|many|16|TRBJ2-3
CASSLKLDRGQDTQYF
TGTGCCAGCAGCCTAAAGTTAGACAGGGGGCAAGATACGCAGTATTTT
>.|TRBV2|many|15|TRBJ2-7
CASSVSGAYFYEQYF
TGTGCCAGCAGCGTGTCGGGGGCCTATTTTTACGAGCAGTACTTC
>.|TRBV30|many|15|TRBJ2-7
CAWSVRNSLGDEQYF
TGTGCCTGGAGTGTACGGAACTCCCTGGGGGACGAGCAGTACTTC
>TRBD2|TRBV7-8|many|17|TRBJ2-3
CASSLLLAGGAADTQYF
TGTGCCAGCAGCTTACTTTTAGCGGGGGGAGCCGCAGATACGCAGTATTTT
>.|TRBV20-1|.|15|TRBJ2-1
CSARKEDWDYNEQFF
TGCAGTGCTAGGAAAGAGGACTGGGACTACAATGAGCAGTTCTTC
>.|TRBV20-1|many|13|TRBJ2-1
CSASEPPGNEQFF
TGCAGTGCTAGTGAACCTCCCGGCAATGAGCAGTTCTTC
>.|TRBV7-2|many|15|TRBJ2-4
CASSPRLGAKNIQYF
TGTGCCAGCAGCCCTCGACTTGGAGCCAAAAACATTCAGTACTTC
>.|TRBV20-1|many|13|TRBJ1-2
CSATPGQPDGYTF
TGCAGTGCTACACCCGGACAGCCAGATGGCTACACCTTC
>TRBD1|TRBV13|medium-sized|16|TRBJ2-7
CASSIGGQGASYEQYF
TGTGCCAGCAGCATTGGCGGACAGGGGGCTTCCTACGAGCAGTACTTC
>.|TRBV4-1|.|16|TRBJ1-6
CASSSPRGAENSPLHF
TGCGCCAGCAGCTCCCCAAGGGGGGCTGAAAATTCACCCCTCCACTTT
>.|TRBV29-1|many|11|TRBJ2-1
CSGRDSKSWFF
TGCAGCGGACGGGACTCGAAGAGCTGGTTCTTC
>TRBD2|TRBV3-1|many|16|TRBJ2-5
CASSPRTSGGEETQYF
TGTGCCAGCAGCCCCCGGACTAGCGGGGGTGAAGAGACCCAGTACTTC
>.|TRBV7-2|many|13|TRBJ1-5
CASSPNWNQPQHF
TGTGCCAGCAGCCCTAACTGGAATCAGCCCCAGCATTTT
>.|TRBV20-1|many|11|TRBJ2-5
CSASGQETQYF
TGCAGTGCTAGCGGGCAAGAGACCCAGTACTTC
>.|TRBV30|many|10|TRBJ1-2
CAWEGNGYTF
TGTGCCTGGGAGGGGAATGGCTACACCTTC
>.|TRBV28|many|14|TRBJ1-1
CASSTIRLNGEAFF
TGTGCCAGCAGTACCATTCGCTTGAATGGTGAAGCTTTCTTT
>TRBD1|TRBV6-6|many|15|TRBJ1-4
CASSYWNRGGEKLFF
TGTGCCAGCAGTTATTGGAACAGGGGCGGGGAAAAACTGTTTTTT
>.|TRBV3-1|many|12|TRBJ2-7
CASSRSSYEQYF
TGTGCCAGCAGCCGGAGCTCCTACGAGCAGTACTTC
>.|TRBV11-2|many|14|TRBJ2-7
CASSRTEDSYEQYF
TGTGCCAGCAGCCGGACAGAAGACTCCTACGAGCAGTACTTC
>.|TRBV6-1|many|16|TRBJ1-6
CASSERPGVENSPLHF
TGTGCCAGCAGTGAACGCCCAGGGGTCGAAAATTCACCCCTCCACTTT
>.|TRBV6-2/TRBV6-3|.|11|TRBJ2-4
CASSTPRIQYF
TGTGCCAGCAGTACCCCACGCATTCAGTACTTC
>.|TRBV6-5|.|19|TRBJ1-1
CASSPGTYGTLSGDTEAFF
TGTGCCAGCAGCCCCGGCACCTACGGGACCTTATCTGGGGACACTGAAGCTTTCTTT
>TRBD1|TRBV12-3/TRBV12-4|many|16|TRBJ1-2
CASRRFGQGRKSGYTF
TGTGCCAGCAGACGATTCGGACAGGGGCGCAAGAGTGGCTACACCTTC
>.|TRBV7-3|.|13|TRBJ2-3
CASSTTRVDTQYF
TGTGCCAGCAGCACAACCAGGGTGGATACGCAGTATTTT
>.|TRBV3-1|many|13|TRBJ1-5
CASSQVGNQPQHF
TGTGCCAGCAGCCAAGTGGGCAATCAGCCCCAGCATTTT
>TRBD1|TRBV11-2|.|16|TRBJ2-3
CASSLSRTGRTDTQYF
TGTGCCAGCAGCTTGTCCCGGACAGGGAGAACAGATACGCAGTATTTT
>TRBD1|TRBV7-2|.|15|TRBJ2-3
CASSSTGIGTDTQYF
TGTGCCAGCAGCTCGACAGGGATTGGCACAGATACGCAGTATTTT
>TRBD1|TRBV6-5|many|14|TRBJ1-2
CASSYLTGSRGYTF
TGTGCCAGCAGTTACTTGACAGGGTCTCGCGGCTACACCTTC
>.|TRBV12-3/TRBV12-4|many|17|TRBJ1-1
CASSPKLGGDKNTEAFF
TGTGCCAGCAGTCCGAAACTGGGGGGAGACAAGAACACTGAAGCTTTCTTT
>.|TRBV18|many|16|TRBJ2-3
CASSPVRGTRTDTQYF
TGTGCCAGCTCACCGGTTAGGGGGACTCGCACAGATACGCAGTATTTT
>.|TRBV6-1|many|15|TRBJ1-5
CASSGSGQINQPQHF
TGTGCCAGCAGTGGATCTGGACAGATTAATCAGCCCCAGCATTTT
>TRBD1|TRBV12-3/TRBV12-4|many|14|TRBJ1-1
CASSLAGGNTEAFF
TGTGCCAGCAGTTTAGCAGGGGGCAACACTGAAGCTTTCTTT
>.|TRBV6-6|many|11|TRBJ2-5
CASSPKETQYF
TGTGCCAGCAGTCCTAAAGAGACCCAGTACTTC
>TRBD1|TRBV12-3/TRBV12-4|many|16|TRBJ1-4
CASSTTQGISNEKLFF
TGTGCCAGCAGTACAACACAGGGGATTTCTAATGAAAAACTGTTTTTT
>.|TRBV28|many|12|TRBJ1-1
CASSNLPRKVFF
TGTGCCAGCAGTAATCTGCCCAGAAAGGTTTTCTTT
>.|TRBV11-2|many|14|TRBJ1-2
CASSQAGYGYGYTF
TGTGCCAGCAGCCAGGCGGGTTATGGCTATGGCTACACCTTC
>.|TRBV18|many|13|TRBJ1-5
CASSPVRDQPQHF
TGTGCCAGCTCACCAGTTAGGGACCAGCCCCAGCATTTT
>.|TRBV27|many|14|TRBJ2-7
CASSTAGGRYEQYF
TGTGCCAGCAGCACTGCAGGGGGGCGATACGAGCAGTACTTC
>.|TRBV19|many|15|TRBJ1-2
CASSPRSWTLDGYTF
TGTGCCAGTAGTCCTCGCTCCTGGACGTTAGATGGCTACACCTTC
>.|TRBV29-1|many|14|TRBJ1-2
CSVEISGRGYGYTF
TGCAGCGTTGAAATCTCGGGCCGGGGCTATGGCTACACCTTC
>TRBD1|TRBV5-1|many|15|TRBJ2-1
CASSLSDRGNNEQFF
TGCGCCAGCAGCTTGTCGGACAGGGGTAACAATGAGCAGTTCTTC
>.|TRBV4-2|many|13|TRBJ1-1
CASSQGQNTEAFF
TGTGCCAGCAGCCAGGGACAGAACACTGAAGCTTTCTTT
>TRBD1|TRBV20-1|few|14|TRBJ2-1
CSAHRGQGYNEQFF
TGCAGTGCTCATCGGGGACAGGGCTACAATGAGCAGTTCTTC
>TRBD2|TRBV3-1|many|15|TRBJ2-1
CASSLLAGGQGEQFF
TGTGCCAGCAGCTTGTTAGCGGGGGGCCAGGGTGAGCAGTTCTTC
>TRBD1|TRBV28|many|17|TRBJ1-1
CASSLISGTGKNTEAFF
TGTGCCAGCAGTCTCATTTCCGGGACAGGGAAAAACACTGAAGCTTTCTTT
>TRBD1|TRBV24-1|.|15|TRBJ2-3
CATSDGTGSTDTQYF
TGTGCCACCAGCGATGGGACAGGGAGCACAGATACGCAGTATTTT